These 27 T cell receptor beta chains were all obtained from the same sample, sequenced in a study of cytomegalovirus exposure and HLA in healthy donors. The PCR was carried out with 60 Vbeta primers and 13 Jbeta primers. Profiled with immunoSEQ multiplex PCR; TCRdb holds only in-frame clones, not every one. The table has some 130,000 clones, about 74% seen once; the top ten hold under 8.5%. Sequences were obtained from PBMCs. The origin of the receptors is a male donor in good health and CMV-seronegative.

The chain combines TRBV29-1 with TRBJ2-5; maybe TRBD1 (6 bases). Trimming took 7 bases from V and 5 from J, leaving 11 bases between them. CDR1 SQVTM and CDR2 ANQGSEA come from the germline V gene. The CDR3 consists of 11 residues. The CDR3 DNA reads TGCAGCGCACAGGGTGGGGAGACCCAGTACTTC. Encoded protein: CSAQGGETQYF.

Concerning this clone: An end of the junction differs from the germline gene, which may be a read error. The chain carries TRBV7-9 and TRBJ2-3, with D possibly being TRBD2 (5 bases). The CDR3 loop spans 14 amino acids. The germline V gene has CDR1 SEHNR and CDR2 FQNEAQ (reference sequence). As DNA, the CDR3 is TGTTCCAGCAGCCCCCCCCCGGGGAAAGATACGCAGTATTTT. It translates to CSSSPPPGKDTQYF.

V is TRBV5-8 and J is TRBJ2-2, with 10 bases identical to TRBD1. V gave up 3 bases and J gave up 4 bases; unmatched junction bases: 3. CDR1 SGHTS and CDR2 YDEGEE come from the germline V gene. The CDR3 is 15 amino acids. The CDR3 DNA is TGTGCCAGCAGCTCCGGGACAGGGGTCACCGGGGAGCTGTTTTTT. Its protein is CASSSGTGVTGELFF.

V is TRBV4-1 and J is TRBJ2-1; D is perhaps TRBD1 (5 bases). Per the germline V gene, CDR1 is MGHRA and CDR2 is YSYEKL. The CDR3 length is 15 residues. V lost 4 bases to trimming and J lost 1 base, with 11 bases between them. The CDR3 loop is CASSPLGVSYNEQFF. In DNA, the CDR3 is TGCGCCAGCAGCCCTCTAGGGGTGTCCTACAATGAGCAGTTCTTC.

This chain connects TRBV2 to TRBJ2-5, with 8 bases matching TRBD1. The DNA end lines up better with TRBJ2-7; the J call may be wrong. Germline-derived CDR1 and CDR2 are SNHLY and FYNNEI. This CDR3 has 15 residues. The CDR3 sequence is CASRKDRAEIYEQYF. The CDR3 DNA reads as TGTGCCAGCAGGAAGGACAGGGCAGAAATCTACGAGCAGTACTTC.

This rearrangement joins TRBV15 to TRBJ1-4, with D possibly TRBD1 on 5 matching bases. V was trimmed by 0 bases and J by 4 bases, leaving 15 bases between them. The CDR3 covers 17 residues. Germline V gives CDR1 LNHNV, CDR2 YYDKDF (reference sequence). The CDR3 loop reads CATSREQDGLINEKLFF. The CDR3 bases are TGTGCCACCAGCAGAGAACAGGATGGGTTGATTAATGAAAAACTGTTTTTT.

The rearrangement uses TRBV19 and TRBJ2-7, with 11 nucleotides matching TRBD2. V dropped 7 bases and J dropped 0; count of bases not matched to a gene: 5. Germline CDR1 is LNHDA and CDR2 is SQIVND (reference sequence). The CDR3 covers 15 residues. CDR3 sequence reads: CASKVAGGTSYEQYF. The CDR3 DNA is TGTGCCAGTAAGGTAGCGGGAGGGACCTCCTACGAGCAGTACTTC.

The chain carries TRBV27 and TRBJ2-4; TRBD1 matches 8 bases. The CDR3 is 15 residues long. J was trimmed by 8 bases and V by 6 bases; bases with no gene match: 12. Germline V gene sequence: CDR1 MNHEY, CDR2 SMNVEV (reference sequence). The CDR3 here is CASSGIRGRWDIQYF. The DNA for the CDR3 is TGTGCCAGCAGCGGAATCAGGGGGCGTTGGGACATTCAGTACTTC.

This rearrangement joins TRBV18 to TRBJ2-2; possibly TRBD2 for D (5 bases). Germline V gene lookup returns CDR1 KGHSH and CDR2 LQKENI. The CDR3 has 14 residues. With 6 bases removed from V and 3 bases from J, the gap between germline ends came to 11 bases. DNA for the CDR3: TGTGCCAGCTCGGACGGAGGTTACACCGGGGAGCTGTTTTTT. It codes for CASSDGGYTGELFF.

This clone was found once. V gene TRBV6-5 combines with J gene TRBJ2-7; tentatively, D is TRBD1 (6 bases). The V end lost 6 bases, the J end lost 2 bases, and 17 bases lay between the germline ends. The CDR3 extends over 15 amino acids. In germline, CDR1 is MNHEY, CDR2 SVGAGI. CDR3 DNA sequence: TGTGCCAGCAGCCCCGACAGGTCGACGACCTACGAGCAGTACTTC. This codes for CASSPDRSTTYEQYF.

The rearrangement uses TRBV7-5 and TRBJ2-7; the D segment call TRBD2 is taken from the table without a DNA check. TRBV7-5 is listed as a pseudogene. This CDR3 has 12 amino acids. CDR3 loop: CASSPLPYEQYF. Written as DNA, the CDR3 is TGTGCCAGCAGCCCTCTACCCTACGAGCAGTACTTC.

The chain uses TRBV28 and TRBJ1-5; D not resolved. The CDR3 covers 17 residues. CDR1 is MDHEN, CDR2 SYDVKM, per germline. Trimming removed 1 base from V and 0 bases from J, with 13 bases in between. CDR3 loop: CASSLLGGLYSNQPQHF. The CDR3 region has the DNA TGTGCCAGCAGTTTATTAGGCGGACTTTATAGCAATCAGCCCCAGCATTTT. The full variable domain, in which reference TRBV28 and TRBJ1-5 provide the parts outside the CDR3, is DVKVTQSSRYLVKRTGEKVFLECVQDMDHENMFWYRQDPGLGLRLIYFSYDVKMKEKGDIPEGYSVSREKKERFSLILESASTNQTSMYLCASSLLGGLYSNQPQHFGDGTRLSIL.

The table lists this clone with a few counts. The genes are TRBV5-4 and TRBJ2-3; D unresolved. The CDR3 has 13 residues. V was clipped by 2 bases and J by 4 bases, with 8 bases between them. Germline CDR1 and CDR2: SGHNT and YYREEE (reference sequence). CDR3 protein: CASSFPPADTQYF. The CDR3 DNA is TGTGCCAGCAGCTTCCCCCCAGCAGATACGCAGTATTTT.

V usage is TRBV19 and J usage is TRBJ2-1, with 10 positions matching TRBD2. CDR3 size: 13 residues. Germline V CDR1 and CDR2: LNHDA, SQIVND (reference sequence). Trimming at V came to 0 bases and at J to 12 bases, leaving 2 bases not matched to a gene. This chain's CDR3 is CASSIDLAGGQFF. CDR3 DNA: TGTGCCAGTAGTATAGATTTAGCGGGGGGGCAGTTCTTC.

This chain links TRBV19 with TRBJ1-1; D call uncertain. Looked up from germline, CDR1 is LNHDA and CDR2 is SQIVND (reference sequence). The CDR3 runs to 15 residues. V lost 3 bases and J lost 0, with 11 bases in between. The CDR3 DNA sequence: TGTGCCAGTAGTATGGCGGTACTCATGAACACTGAAGCTTTCTTT. Amino acid sequence: CASSMAVLMNTEAFF.

V is TRBV6-1 and J is TRBJ2-3; D perhaps matches TRBD2 (6 bases). CDR1 and CDR2 from the germline V gene are MNHNS and SASEGT. CDR3 length: 15 residues. V lost 5 bases to trimming and J lost 0 bases, with 12 bases between them. The CDR3 bases are TGTGCCAGCAGTAAGGCGGGGTCCAGCACAGATACGCAGTATTTT. The encoded protein is CASSKAGSSTDTQYF.

This chain connects TRBV5-4 to TRBJ1-2; possibly TRBD1 for D (6 bases). The CDR3 is 14 residues long. Germline V gene sequence: CDR1 SGHNT, CDR2 YYREEE (reference sequence). Trimming stripped 1 base from V and 4 bases from J, with 11 bases between. The CDR3 loop reads CASSLKTTGYGYTF. In DNA form, the CDR3 reads TGTGCCAGCAGCTTGAAGACGACAGGCTATGGCTACACCTTC.

The V gene is TRBV29-1, the J gene TRBJ2-5; tentative D call: TRBD2 (6 bases). CDR1 is SQVTM and CDR2 is ANQGSEA in the germline V gene. The CDR3 is 14 amino acids. The V end lost 4 bases, the J end lost 9 bases, and 21 bases lay between the germline ends. Written as DNA, the CDR3 is TGCAGCGTTGGGCCAACTGGGGGAGGAGGAGCCCAGTACTTC. This gives the protein CSVGPTGGGGAQYF.

This clone was seen a handful of times. CDR3 nucleotide sequence: TGCGCCAGCAGTGAGAATGGAGAAAGGGAGACCCAGTACTTC. The encoded protein is CASSENGERETQYF. The chain links TRBV10-1 to TRBJ2-5; the D is unclear. The ends were cut back, 2 bases at V and 5 bases at J, with 12 bases in the middle. Germline V gives CDR1 WNHNN, CDR2 SYGVQD (reference sequence). The CDR3 has 14 residues.

The genes are TRBV5-4 and TRBJ2-1; D gene uncertain. Germline lookup yields CDR1 SGHNT and CDR2 YYREEE (reference sequence). The V end lost 1 base, the J end lost 7 bases, and 12 bases lay between the germline ends. The CDR3 totals 14 residues. The chain's CDR3 is CASSLYRGGNEQFF. CDR3 nucleotides: TGTGCCAGCAGCTTGTATCGAGGTGGTAATGAGCAGTTCTTC.

The sample holds a few counts of this clone. The chain has TRBV15 and TRBJ2-7, with 12 bases fitting TRBD2. In germline, CDR1 is LNHNV, CDR2 YYDKDF (reference sequence). The CDR3 loop spans 16 amino acids. Losses at the gene ends were 0 bases for V and 3 bases for J; bases not matched to a gene: 3. The CDR3 is CATSRDQLAGGYEQYF. CDR3 DNA: TGTGCCACCAGCAGAGATCAACTAGCGGGAGGCTACGAGCAGTACTTC.

The chain combines TRBV4-1 with TRBJ1-2, with D maybe TRBD1 (6 bases). The V gene's germline CDR1 is MGHRA and CDR2 YSYEKL. This CDR3 is built from 15 residues. Trimming took off 4 bases at V and 4 bases at J, with 16 bases between the two ends. CDR3: CASSPLGGAAYGYTF. In DNA, the CDR3 is TGCGCCAGCAGCCCCCTCGGGGGGGCGGCCTATGGCTACACCTTC.

This clone showed up just once. J is TRBJ2-7 and V is TRBV4-3, with 10 bases matching TRBD2. V shed 3 bases, J shed 4 bases, and the junction held 3 bases outside the gene matches. This CDR3 has 14 residues. From germline, CDR1 is LGHNA and CDR2 YSLEER. CDR3 loop: CASSQTSGLYEQYF. The CDR3 DNA reads as TGCGCCAGCAGCCAGACTAGCGGGTTGTACGAGCAGTACTTC.

The chain carries TRBV19 and TRBJ2-7; the D gene is possibly TRBD1 (6 bases). The CDR3 runs to 17 residues. The ends were cut back, 5 bases at V and 2 bases at J, with 22 bases in the middle. Germline lookup yields CDR1 LNHDA and CDR2 SQIVND (reference sequence). In DNA, the CDR3 is TGTGCCAGTAGTCCCCGGGGCCAGGGGCCACTAGCCTACGAGCAGTACTTC. Translated, it gives CASSPRGQGPLAYEQYF.

In this sample, this clone turned up a few times. This CDR3 is CASRELAEDTDTQYF. The CDR3 nucleotides are TGTGCCAGCAGGGAACTAGCGGAGGACACAGATACGCAGTATTTT. The chain carries TRBV28 and TRBJ2-3; 8 bases are a match to TRBD2. V shed 6 bases, J shed 2 bases, and the junction held 7 bases outside the gene matches. Germline values: CDR1 MDHEN, CDR2 SYDVKM. This CDR3 is 15 amino acids long.

The V and J genes are TRBV5-1 and TRBJ2-1; 8 nucleotides align to TRBD2. Germline V lookup: CDR1 SGHRS, CDR2 YFSETQ. The CDR3 covers 15 residues. V shed 4 bases, J shed 3 bases, and the junction held 6 bases outside the gene matches. CDR3 loop: CASSPAGGGYNEQFF. DNA of the CDR3: TGCGCCAGCAGCCCCGCGGGGGGCGGCTACAATGAGCAGTTCTTC.

Only a few counts were recorded for this clone. One end of the junction does not line up with germline, which may come from a read error. The chain carries TRBV27 and TRBJ2-5, with 7 bases matching TRBD1. The length of the CDR3 is 16 residues. The V gene's germline CDR1 is MNHEY and CDR2 SMNVEV (reference sequence). For the CDR3, the DNA is TGTGCCAGCAGTTTAAGCTCAGGGGGACACCAAGGGACCCAGTACTTC. Translating it yields CASSLSSGGHQGTQYF.